This T cell receptor (beta chain) was identified during a study of cytomegalovirus exposure and HLA in healthy donors. There are 15 residues in the CDR3. Germline assignment: CDR1 MDHEN and CDR2 SYDVKM. The germline V and J ends were trimmed by 5 bases and 1 base, with 14 bases remaining between them. This clone was counted a few times. PCR primers comprised 60 Vbeta and 13 Jbeta primers. In the original processing: It was a later analysis that counted about 80 million unique TCR beta chains, of which approximately 9.9 million were shared. The assay was immunoSEQ multiplex PCR, and TCRdb's table has in-frame clones only and misses some. D and trimming come from the DNA, and the V and J calls and clone size come from that table. Among about 160,000 clones listed, around four fifths were seen once.

The sample consisted of PBMCs. The chain carries TRBV28 and TRBJ1-1, with D possibly TRBD1 on 5 matching bases. The sequence derives from a woman aged 45-65 years in good health and CMV-seronegative. CDR3 residues: CASSPPAGWNTEAFF. The CDR3 DNA reads as TGTGCCAGCAGTCCCCCGGCAGGGTGGAACACTGAAGCTTTCTTT.